This T cell receptor beta chain comes out of a study of sequential checkpoint blockade in melanoma. On the study more broadly: First-line arms were nivolumab then ipilimumab, or the reverse, randomized 1:1. Matched biopsies came pretreatment and at week 13 for about two dozen patients.

Study outcomes and limitations: PD-L1 staining and CD8+ counts, not mutational load, tracked tumor T-cell clonality. Patients with week-13 increases in T-cell fraction and clonality benefited about 30 times more often.

The CDR3 has 16 amino acids. CDR1 MNHGY and CDR2 SAAAGT come from the germline V gene. Germline trimming cut 2 bases from V and 3 bases from J; bases unmatched to any gene: 5. This clone was recorded a few times. The target antigen is unknown. Treatment denoted: randomized to nivolumab then ipilimumab (arm A) or the reverse (arm B). Using immunoSEQ multiplex PCR, the repertoire was profiled, and TCRdb retains in-frame clones only, with some absent. The sample has 6,500 to 10,000 clones; around 24% are singletons. The receptor was isolated from a human donor with melanoma. Sequences were derived from tumor tissue (inferred from file names), sampled from a patient given nivolumab and ipilimumab in sequence. The chain recombines TRBV6-8 with TRBJ1-2; 11 nucleotides match TRBD1. In DNA form, the CDR3 reads TGTGCCAGCAGTTACGGATGGACAGGGGGCTACTATGGCTACACCTTC. It yields the protein CASSYGWTGGYYGYTF.